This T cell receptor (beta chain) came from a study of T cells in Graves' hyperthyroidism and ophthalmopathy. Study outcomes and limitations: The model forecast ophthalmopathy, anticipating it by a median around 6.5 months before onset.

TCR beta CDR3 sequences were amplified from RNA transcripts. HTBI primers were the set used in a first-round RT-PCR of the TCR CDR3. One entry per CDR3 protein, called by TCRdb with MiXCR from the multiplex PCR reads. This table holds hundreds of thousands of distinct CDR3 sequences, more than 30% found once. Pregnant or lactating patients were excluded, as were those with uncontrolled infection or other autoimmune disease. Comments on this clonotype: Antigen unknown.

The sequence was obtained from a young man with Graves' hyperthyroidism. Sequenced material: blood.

This CDR3 reads CASSESSIPGTSPLHF. The DNA for the CDR3 is TGTGCCAGCAGTGAATCGTCAATTCCAGGGACTTCACCCCTCCACTTT. J is TRBJ1-6 and V is TRBV7-9, with D maybe TRBD1 (5 bases). The CDR3 loop spans 16 amino acids. Between the trimmed V and J ends, which lost 6 bases and 9 bases, there was a span of 21 bases. Per germline, CDR1 SEHNR and CDR2 FQNEAQ (reference sequence).